The T cell receptor beta chain under discussion was sequenced for a study of cytomegalovirus exposure and HLA in healthy donors (dated by TCRdb to 2017 to 2019). Study-wide context: According to an earlier analysis of a few hundred of the donors, about 190 million T cells yielded 90 million to 130 million unique TCR beta sequences and about 280 Gb of sequence data. The study combined high-throughput TCR immunosequencing, statistical association of individual TCRs with disease status, and machine learning to predict cytomegalovirus infection status. Class I and class II HLA loci were covered by the typing at four-digit resolution. A later analysis re-examined previously published TCR beta repertoires from more than 550 donors and added high-resolution HLA genotyping to investigate patterns of TCR occurrence. To decide whether each TCR beta V gene segment behaved as functional or pseudogenic, an earlier analysis of some 600 of the donors relied on high-throughput TCR beta sequencing. About 5 DR-DQ haplotypes were handled as single units for association and clustering, since linkage in the cohort was strong. Of the approximately 400 genotyped donors, 81% fell in the genetic ancestry cluster associated with self-reported Caucasian donors. In a later genetic analysis, genome-wide SNP genotypes for about three fifths of the 666 donors were used, and that subset was treated as a discovery cohort. On average, roughly 240,000 unique TCR beta nucleotide sequences were sequenced per donor among some 430 genotyped donors of the cohort, with roughly 18% of those sequences being non-productive. The later analysis used no new phenotypic data to find candidate immune exposures, relying instead on TCR beta sequences and their occurrence across donors. The study profiled the T cell repertoires of hundreds of subjects by immunosequencing and related them to cytomegalovirus serostatus. The study aimed to test whether cataloging public T cell receptors could reveal signatures of past pathogen exposure. An early release covering roughly 600 HLA-typed donors comprised approximately 300 gigabases of sequencing data and around 80 million unique TCR sequences. Typing coverage varied by locus: roughly 620-640 donors for A, B, C, DRB1 and DQB1; roughly 560 for DQA1; more than 600 for DPA1; around 490 for DPB1. All discovery cohort repertoires had been generated on a single sequencing platform. Donor age, sex, ethnicity and CMV serostatus were collected together with the repertoire data. In addition to the first cohort of roughly 700 subjects, a separate validation cohort of 100 to 150 different subjects was used.

Library preparation used the immunoSEQ multiplex PCR assay. For the multiplex PCR, a mixture combining 60 forward primers for TCR Vbeta segments and 13 reverse primers for TCR Jbeta segments was used. A multiplex PCR assay on genomic DNA amplified the CDR3 region of rearranged TCR beta genes. The amplified TCR beta libraries were sequenced on the Illumina HiSeq System as 87-base-pair reads. In the authors' own workflow: Across the 670 or so repertoires, a later analysis counted approximately 75 million unique TCR beta chains, approximately 10 million of which were shared by at least two donors. Raw reads were error-corrected and collapsed into unique sequences with a nearest-neighbor algorithm that merged closely related sequences to remove PCR and sequencing errors. Alignment of CDR3 sequences to IMGT reference sequences was used to assign V, D and J gene segments. For a sequence to be retained, a match of at least six nucleotides to both a V gene segment and a J gene segment was required. Rearrangements were called productive when the CDR3 lacked stop codons and stayed in frame with V and J; all others were non-productive. Following IMGT convention, CDR3 was defined as the stretch from the second conserved V-encoded cysteine to the conserved J-encoded phenylalanine. The earlier analysis of around 640 of the donors excluded sequences that lacked an unambiguous match to a single V gene segment. An earlier analysis of 587 of the donors called V segments functional above 56.7% productive rearrangements and segregating when the between-donor standard deviation exceeded 5%. A statistical classification framework was built for diagnosing cytomegalovirus status from the catalog of TCR beta chain sequences. In a later analysis, V and J genes were assigned by comparing TCR nucleotide sequences against IMGT/GENE-DB human TR gene sequences. The TCRdist pipeline was used in a later analysis to assign CDR3 sequences and most-parsimonious VDJ recombination scenarios. In a later analysis, each TCR beta chain was defined by its CDR3 amino acid sequence together with its V-gene family, and reads without a unique V-gene family were excluded. As a way to deal with suspected cross-contamination and a sequencing artifact, a later analysis dropped 592 nucleotide sequences that were highly shared and had low generation probability. A later analysis calculated a clonal expansion index for each public chain from normalized within-repertoire ranks of inferred template counts. Generation probabilities in a later analysis came from a VDJ recombination model fitted to out-of-frame rearrangements, and those results were checked against IGoR. In a later analysis, TCR-TCR, TCR-HLA and TCR-CMV co-occurrence was scored with hypergeometric tests, and a repertoire-size bias correction was applied to TCR pairs. To estimate false discovery rates, a later analysis permuted the HLA or CMV assignments 20 times. A later analysis grouped co-occurring TCRs with DBSCAN, adding TCRdist sequence similarity when clustering within HLA-allele-positive subsets. Co-occurrence clustering excluded repertoires with fewer than 30,000 or more than 120,000 public chains, plus five with anomalous nucleotide sharing. As stored in TCRdb, this immuneACCESS dataset retains in-frame rearrangements with V and J assigned. A fraction of the clones does not appear; measured against another copy, unresolved V genes explain less than half of the discrepancy, and the remainder lacks a known reason. V, J and clone size reflect that table, while D and trimming were determined from the DNA. This sample gives 200,000 or so clones in total; around 85% of them show up just once. The ten largest account for about 5.7% of the sample.

As regards this clone: No antigen is known for it. No much larger clone exists at a distance of one base, and base qualities are not known.

In total, 630 or so healthy bone marrow donors made up the cohort. At the time of sampling, all cohort members were nominally healthy, though unrecorded immune exposures were likely present. The donor tested CMV seropositive and was one of the 289 seropositive cohort members. Each donor provided a peripheral blood sample, and peripheral blood mononuclear cells were used for TCR beta sequencing. The Qiagen DNeasy Blood Extraction Kit was used to extract genomic DNA from the blood cell samples. Overall study results and their limits: Several of the top co-occurrence clusters appeared to be linked to parvovirus B19, influenza, CMV and Epstein-Barr virus, according to a later analysis. In a later analysis, the rate of TCR association differed among HLA loci, with DRB1 alleles having the most associated TCRs and HLA-C alleles having the fewest. Three of the identified cytomegalovirus-associated TCR beta chains were confirmed in vitro to be specific for cytomegalovirus antigens. Specific HLA alleles were associated with some 15,000 TCR beta sequences at a false discovery rate of 0.05 in a later analysis. The authors suggested that the approach could potentially be extended to other disease states and immunological phenotypes. The classifier was reported to diagnose cytomegalovirus status with high specificity and sensitivity in both the original cohort and the validation cohort. A later genetic analysis associated a missense DCLRE1C variant with V-gene and J-gene trimming of TCR beta chains, and an independent cohort replicated the association. Linkage disequilibrium might explain the correlated functional status among segregating V segments, but an unknown experimental factor could not be ruled out. A further reported finding was that TCR beta sequences accurately predicted the HLA-A and HLA-B alleles for most subjects in the first cohort. Most CMV-associated TCR beta chains appeared to be HLA-restricted in a later analysis, and the HLA associations seemed to be driven largely by CMV exposure. Most TCR sequences were seen in very few donors, while some public TCRs were found in many individuals. Because counts were too low, under 20 rarely observed V segments, including chromosome 9 orphons, were left out of the earlier analysis of over 550 of the donors. The study gave a list of 150 to 200 TCR beta chains associated with cytomegalovirus. HLA typing was unavailable for some donors at each locus, so association tests used only the typed subset. A later analysis found that HLA-associated TCR beta chains were more clonally expanded and had lower generation probabilities than equally common non-associated chains. In this cohort, only TCR beta chains were sequenced, and detectable features were limited by the absence of alpha or paired-chain data. CMV serostatus was the only immune exposure information available for the cohort. Presence/absence analyses assumed roughly uniform sequencing depth across donors, an assumption that may not hold. A cluster of highly shared sequence variants was judged likely to be a technical artifact of the sequencing pipeline. When HLA alleles, especially DR and DQ, strongly co-occurred, TCR associations were difficult to assign to individual alleles. A later genetic analysis reported fewer N-insertions in productive TCRs among donors in an Asian-associated ancestry cluster than the approximately 700-donor mean. In an earlier analysis of about 600 of the donors, most TCR beta V segments appeared in productive rearrangements about 87% or about 30% of the time, broadly matching IMGT annotations.

This sequence was found in a man in his forties or fifties in good health and CMV-seropositive. Sequenced material: PBMCs.

The sequence in DNA is TGTGCCAGTAGTAGAGGCAGGGAGGCCGGGGAGCTGTTTTTT. This gives the protein CASSRGREAGELFF. Recombination linked TRBV19 to TRBJ2-2; TRBD2 is a weak D gene call, 6 bases matching. The germline V gene (reference sequence) yields LNHDA for CDR1 and SQIVND for CDR2. The CDR3 sequence holds 14 residues, the cysteine and phenylalanine included. The entry retains the CDR3 DNA only, 42 bases that are in frame from base 1. Trimming costs V 4 bases and J 6 bases, and their ends lie 12 bases apart.